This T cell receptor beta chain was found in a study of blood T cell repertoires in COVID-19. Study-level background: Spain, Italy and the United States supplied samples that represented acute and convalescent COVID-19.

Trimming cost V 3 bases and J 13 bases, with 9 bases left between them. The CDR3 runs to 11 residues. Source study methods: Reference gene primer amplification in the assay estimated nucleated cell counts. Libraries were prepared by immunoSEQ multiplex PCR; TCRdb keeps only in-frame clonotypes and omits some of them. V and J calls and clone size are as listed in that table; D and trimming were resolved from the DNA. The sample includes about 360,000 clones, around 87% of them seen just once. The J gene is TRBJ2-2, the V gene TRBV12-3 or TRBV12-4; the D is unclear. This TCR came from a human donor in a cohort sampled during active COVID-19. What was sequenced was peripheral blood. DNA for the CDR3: TGTGCCAGCAGTTTGATCGAGAGGCTGTTTTTT. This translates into CASSLIERLFF.